The 28 T cell receptor beta chains reported below all come from one sample, sequenced in a study of cytomegalovirus exposure and HLA in healthy donors. PCR primers comprised 60 Vbeta and 13 Jbeta primers. Produced via immunoSEQ multiplex PCR; TCRdb's table is partial and in-frame only. This table holds about 58,000 clones. Sample: PBMCs. The receptors come from a woman aged 18-29 years in good health and CMV-seronegative.

In regard to this clone: Other DNA sequences in this specimen translate into the identical CDR3. The chain is built from TRBV5-1 and TRBJ2-1, with TRBD2 matching over 12 bases. Trimming cost V 4 bases and J 4 bases; bases outside gene matches: 3. The CDR3 runs to 15 residues. Germline CDR1 is SGHRS and CDR2 is YFSETQ. CDR3: CASSLLAGGYNEQFF. The CDR3 DNA sequence: TGCGCCAGCAGCCTACTAGCGGGGGGTTACAATGAGCAGTTCTTC.

V gene TRBV27 combines with J gene TRBJ2-7; D not certain. Per germline, CDR1 MNHEY and CDR2 SMNVEV (reference sequence). Trimming removed 2 bases from V and 4 bases from J, with 18 bases in between. There are 16 residues in the CDR3. The CDR3 is CASSLTGPHLRYEQYF. In DNA, the CDR3 is TGTGCCAGCAGTTTAACGGGTCCCCATTTGAGATACGAGCAGTACTTC.

This chain connects TRBV5-1 to TRBJ2-1, with D tentatively TRBD1 (6 bases). V was pared by 0 bases and J by 3 bases, with 10 bases between. Germline CDR1 reads SGHRS; CDR2 reads YFSETQ. The CDR3 has 15 amino acids. The CDR3 DNA reads as TGCGCCAGCAGCTTGGCCACAGGGTTCTACAATGAGCAGTTCTTC. It encodes CASSLATGFYNEQFF.

This chain connects TRBV7-9 to TRBJ1-1; D is possibly TRBD1 (6 bases). The CDR3 extends over 13 amino acids. The germline V gene has CDR1 SEHNR and CDR2 FQNEAQ (reference sequence). V dropped 7 bases and J dropped 2 bases, with 11 bases sitting between them. CDR3 region: CASKRTDNTEAFF. CDR3 nucleotides: TGTGCCAGCAAGAGGACAGACAACACTGAAGCTTTCTTT.

The chain recombines TRBV5-1 with TRBJ2-1; 16 nucleotides line up with TRBD2. Trimming at V came to 4 bases and at J to 8 bases, leaving 12 bases not matched to a gene. Germline lookup yields CDR1 SGHRS and CDR2 YFSETQ. The CDR3 extends over 18 amino acids. The CDR3 sequence: CASSQPGTSGRAKDEQFF. In DNA, the CDR3 is TGCGCCAGCAGCCAACCTGGGACTAGCGGGAGGGCCAAGGATGAGCAGTTCTTC.

This rearrangement joins TRBV10-3 to TRBJ1-2; no reliable D call. CDR3 size: 13 residues. The V and J ends lost 6 bases and 10 bases respectively, with 18 bases between them. CDR1 ENHRY and CDR2 SYGVKD come from the germline V gene. DNA of the CDR3: TGTGCCATCAGCGTCGGAGGTCGTGAAGTCTACACCTTC. It translates to CAISVGGREVYTF.

The chain recombines TRBV10-3 with TRBJ1-6, with 9 bases identical to TRBD1. This CDR3 comprises 14 residues. The V segment lost 11 bases and the J segment 5 bases; nucleotides outside the gene matches: 7. Germline CDR1 and CDR2: ENHRY and SYGVKD. The CDR3 region is CAAGQGSHNSPLHF. CDR3 coding DNA: TGTGCCGCCGGACAGGGGTCACATAATTCACCCCTCCACTTT.

The J gene is TRBJ2-1, the V gene TRBV5-6; 8 bases map to TRBD2. Germline V CDR1 and CDR2: SGHDT, YYEEEE. This CDR3 is 15 amino acids long. V dropped 8 bases and J dropped 7; count of bases not matched to a gene: 14. The CDR3 DNA follows: TGTGCCAGTAATGTTTGGGGCGGGAGGAGAAATGAGCAGTTCTTC. The encoded protein is CASNVWGGRRNEQFF.

CDR3 coding DNA: TGTGCCACCAGCAGAACTAGCGGGAGCACAGATACGCAGTATTTT. It yields the protein CATSRTSGSTDTQYF. V gene TRBV15 combines with J gene TRBJ2-3, with 9 bases aligning to TRBD2. This CDR3 has 15 amino acids. V was pared by 2 bases and J by 0 bases, with 0 bases of the junction left unmatched. Germline CDR1 is LNHNV and CDR2 is YYDKDF (reference sequence).

The chain joins TRBV7-2 to TRBJ1-2; D gene uncertain. The CDR3 totals 14 residues. CDR1 SGHTA and CDR2 FQGNSA come from the germline V gene. V lost 2 bases and J 0 bases, leaving 7 bases between the germline ends. CDR3 amino acids: CASSLPRTNYGYTF. The CDR3 nucleotides are TGTGCCAGCAGCTTACCGCGGACTAACTATGGCTACACCTTC.

The chain employs TRBV5-1 and TRBJ2-5, with 7 bases fitting TRBD1. Losses at the gene ends were 1 base for V and 5 bases for J; bases not matched to a gene: 8. CDR1 and CDR2 from the germline V gene are SGHRS and YFSETQ. The CDR3 loop spans 15 amino acids. This CDR3 is CASSLTGVSRETQYF. The CDR3, as DNA: TGCGCCAGCAGCTTGACAGGGGTCTCGAGGGAGACCCAGTACTTC.

V is TRBV5-1 and J is TRBJ2-3; D is undetermined. V lost 9 bases and J lost 2, with 7 bases in between. CDR1 and CDR2 (germline): SGHRS, YFSETQ. The CDR3 loop spans 11 amino acids. This CDR3 is CATEITDTQYF. The CDR3 bases are TGCGCCACCGAGATCACAGATACGCAGTATTTT.

The rearrangement joins TRBV20-1 to TRBJ2-7, with TRBD2 as a possible D gene (6 bases). The CDR3 is made up of 11 amino acids. Trimming took 5 bases from V and 3 from J, leaving 8 bases between them. Germline CDR1 reads DFQATT; CDR2 reads SNEGSKA (reference sequence). CDR3 region: CSAGDFYEQYF. In DNA form, the CDR3 reads TGCAGTGCTGGGGACTTCTACGAGCAGTACTTC.

The CDR3 reads CASRSAGAYGYTF. CDR3 bases: TGTGCCAGCAGGAGCGCAGGGGCCTATGGCTACACCTTC. This sequence joins TRBV28 and TRBJ1-2; D might be TRBD1 (6 bases). V lost 6 bases and J lost 4, with 12 bases in between. Germline values: CDR1 MDHEN, CDR2 SYDVKM. The CDR3 is made up of 13 amino acids.

The rearrangement links TRBV18 to TRBJ2-1, with TRBD1 identical over 9 bases. CDR3 size: 17 residues. Germline CDR1 reads KGHSH; CDR2 reads LQKENI. With V trimmed by 3 bases and J by 6 bases, 12 bases remained unmatched. The CDR3 loop is CASSPPRDRDFGNEQFF. As DNA, the CDR3 is TGTGCCAGCTCACCCCCGAGGGACAGGGATTTTGGCAATGAGCAGTTCTTC.

The V call is TRBV6-1, the J call TRBJ1-2; D is possibly TRBD1 (6 bases). Per germline, CDR1 MNHNS and CDR2 SASEGT. The CDR3 runs to 13 residues. The germline V and J ends were trimmed by 2 bases and 5 bases, with 9 bases remaining between them. The CDR3 loop reads CASSEWTEYGYTF. The CDR3 nucleotides are TGTGCCAGCAGTGAATGGACAGAGTATGGCTACACCTTC.

The chain is built from TRBV5-1 and TRBJ1-4, with 9 bases fitting TRBD1. This CDR3 comprises 14 residues. The V gene end was trimmed by 0 bases and the J gene end by 8 bases; junction bases not matched to a gene: 2. The V gene's germline CDR1 is SGHRS and CDR2 YFSETQ. Here the CDR3 reads CASSLGGTGEKLFF. CDR3 DNA: TGCGCCAGCAGCTTGGGTGGGACAGGGGAAAAACTGTTTTTT.

V usage is TRBV7-8 and J usage is TRBJ1-5; 7 nucleotides align to TRBD1. The CDR3 is 16 residues long. After removal of 5 bases from V and 0 bases from J, the junction contained 7 bases not matched to a gene. Germline V gene lookup returns CDR1 SGHVS and CDR2 FQNEAQ. Here the CDR3 DNA reads TGTGCCAGCAGCCCCTGGGACAGAAATAGCAATCAGCCCCAGCATTTT. Protein product: CASSPWDRNSNQPQHF.

CDR3 sequence reads: CASRAGYTYGYTF. CDR3 sequence (DNA): TGTGCCAGCAGAGCGGGATATACTTATGGCTACACCTTC. This chain joins TRBV28 and TRBJ1-2; no firm D call. The CDR3 loop spans 13 amino acids. The V gene lost 6 bases and the J gene lost 5 bases, with 13 bases spanning the gap. CDR1 and CDR2 (germline): MDHEN, SYDVKM.

The chain combines TRBV9 with TRBJ2-7; 8 nucleotides match TRBD1. Germline loops: CDR1 SGDLS, CDR2 YYNGEE. The trim removed 4 bases at V and 6 bases at J, leaving 12 bases unmatched. The CDR3 totals 15 residues. The CDR3 reads CASSPYPGGGCEQYF. In DNA form, the CDR3 reads TGTGCCAGCAGCCCCTACCCAGGGGGCGGGTGCGAGCAGTACTTC.

The chain joins TRBV5-1 to TRBJ2-1; 11 nucleotides line up with TRBD2. The germline gives CDR1 SGHRS, CDR2 YFSETQ. The J segment lost 5 bases and the V segment lost 2 bases, leaving 9 bases of the junction unmatched. The CDR3 covers 17 residues. DNA for the CDR3: TGCGCCAGCAGCTTTGGAGTAGCGGGAGGGCCTGACAATGAGCAGTTCTTC. Residues: CASSFGVAGGPDNEQFF.

As concerns this clone: In this CDR3 the conserved last residue, phenylalanine or tryptophan, is missing, so a read error is likely. V gene TRBV18 combines with J gene TRBJ1-2, with 8 bases matching TRBD1. V was clipped by 2 bases and J by 2 bases; unmatched bases: 10. The CDR3 has 17 amino acids. In germline, CDR1 is KGHSH, CDR2 LQKENI. The CDR3 is CASSPRDRRGLNYGYTL. In nucleotides, the CDR3 is TGTGCCAGCTCACCAAGGGACAGGCGCGGATTAAACTATGGCTACACCCTC.

The chain joins TRBV7-2 to TRBJ1-2; 7 bases match TRBD1. The germline V gene has CDR1 SGHTA and CDR2 FQGNSA. V lost 1 base to trimming and J lost 8 bases; unmatched junction nucleotides: 10. The CDR3 has 15 amino acids. Written as DNA, the CDR3 is TGTGCCAGCAGCTTAGTAACGACAGGGCTAAGGGGCTACACCTTC. As protein: CASSLVTTGLRGYTF.

On this clone: One end of the junction is discordant with germline, which a read error may explain. Here the CDR3 DNA reads TGCGCCAGCAGCTTGGGGGCTAGCGGGGGCGGAGAGAACCAGTACTTC. It specifies CASSLGASGGGENQYF. The rearrangement uses TRBV5-1 and TRBJ2-5, with TRBD2 matching over 10 bases. Germline values: CDR1 SGHRS, CDR2 YFSETQ. The CDR3 is 16 residues long.

This sequence joins TRBV5-4 and TRBJ2-1; D is ambiguous. With 4 bases removed from V and 2 bases from J, the gap between germline ends came to 13 bases. Per the germline V gene, CDR1 is SGHNT and CDR2 is YYREEE (reference sequence). The CDR3 spans 15 residues. This CDR3 is CASSLEVAPYNEQFF. CDR3 nucleotides: TGTGCCAGCAGCCTCGAGGTGGCCCCCTACAATGAGCAGTTCTTC.

The rearrangement links TRBV7-9 to TRBJ1-1; D not resolved. Germline CDR1 reads SEHNR; CDR2 reads FQNEAQ (reference sequence). V lost 5 bases, J lost 3 bases, and 13 bases lay in between. The CDR3 contains 14 residues. The CDR3 here is CASSRLGGHTEAFF. The CDR3 DNA follows: TGTGCCAGCAGCCGCCTGGGAGGACACACTGAAGCTTTCTTT. The full variable domain, in which reference TRBV7-9 and TRBJ1-1 provide the parts outside the CDR3, is DTGVSQNPRHKITKRGQNVTFRCDPISEHNRLYWYRQTLGQGPEFLTYFQNEAQLEKSRLLSDRFSAERPKGSFSTLEIQRTEQGDSAMYLCASSRLGGHTEAFFGQGTRLTVV.

Comment on this clone: This same CDR3 is encoded by further DNA sequences in the sample. The genes are TRBV18 and TRBJ2-7, with no clear D. The ends were cut back, 3 bases at V and 0 bases at J, with 6 bases in the middle. Germline V gene lookup returns CDR1 KGHSH and CDR2 LQKENI. The CDR3 has 13 residues. The CDR3: CASSPPSSYEQYF. The DNA of the CDR3 is TGTGCCAGCTCACCCCCTAGCTCCTACGAGCAGTACTTC.

This rearrangement joins TRBV6-6 to TRBJ1-1; D possibly corresponds to TRBD1 (6 bases). V was cut by 5 bases and J by 4 bases, with 8 bases left in between. The CDR3 is 12 residues long. The germline V gene encodes CDR1 MNHNY and CDR2 SVGAGI (reference sequence). The DNA of the CDR3 is TGTGCCAGCAGTGGGGGGGCCACTGAAGCTTTCTTT. Amino acids: CASSGGATEAFF.